Listed below are T cell receptor beta chains from one sample, sequenced in a study of regulatory T cells in long-lasting Graves disease. TCRdb re-called the multiplex PCR reads through MiXCR, storing one row per CDR3 protein. The sample has about 300,000 distinct CDR3 sequences; under 20% are singletons. The material sequenced was peripheral blood mononuclear cells (PBMCs), taken at new diagnosis, from a patient treated with antithyroid drugs. These receptors all come from a female donor with Graves disease. The CDR3 runs from the conserved cysteine through the conserved F or W. Fields, in order: J gene, V gene, D gene, clone size, CDR3 DNA, CDR3 protein. The D gene is left open where the match is weak. Some rows have no size entry. The others give once, few or many, or a class for an expanded clone.

j_call: TRBJ2-5
v_call: TRBV2
d_call: TRBD2
clone_size: .
cdr3_nt: TGTGCCAGCAGTGGGACCGGGACTAGCGGAGAGACCCAGTACTTC
cdr3_aa: CASSGTGTSGETQYF

j_call: TRBJ2-1
v_call: TRBV5-1
d_call: TRBD2
clone_size: many
cdr3_nt: TGCGCCAGCAGAGCGGGAGTTGATAATGAGCAGTTCTTC
cdr3_aa: CASRAGVDNEQFF

j_call: TRBJ1-3
v_call: TRBV5-6
d_call: .
clone_size: few
cdr3_nt: TGTGCCAGCAGCTTTCAGTCCAGCTCTGGAAACACCATATATTTT
cdr3_aa: CASSFQSSSGNTIYF

j_call: TRBJ2-1
v_call: TRBV2
d_call: TRBD1
clone_size: .
cdr3_nt: TGTGCCTTAAGGGGTGGGGACAGCGATAACTACAATGAGCAGTTCTTC
cdr3_aa: CALRGGDSDNYNEQFF

j_call: TRBJ2-1
v_call: TRBV11-3
d_call: TRBD1
clone_size: .
cdr3_nt: TGTGCCAGCAGCTTGACAGGGGTATACAATGAGCAGTTCTTC
cdr3_aa: CASSLTGVYNEQFF

j_call: TRBJ1-3
v_call: TRBV18
d_call: .
clone_size: .
cdr3_nt: TGTGCCAGCTTTACAGGGAATTCTGGAAACACCATATATTTT
cdr3_aa: CASFTGNSGNTIYF

j_call: TRBJ2-3
v_call: TRBV30
d_call: TRBD2
clone_size: .
cdr3_nt: TGTGCCTCCGAGCTACTAGCGCCCAGGGTCGATACGCAGTATTTT
cdr3_aa: CASELLAPRVDTQYF

j_call: TRBJ1-3
v_call: TRBV9
d_call: .
clone_size: many
cdr3_nt: TGTGCCAGCGCGCGGGGCCCGACATTATCTGGAAACACCATATATTTT
cdr3_aa: CASARGPTLSGNTIYF

j_call: TRBJ1-3
v_call: TRBV20-1
d_call: .
clone_size: many
cdr3_nt: TGCAGTGCTAGAGATCCGGGGGGCTCTGGAAACACCATATATTTT
cdr3_aa: CSARDPGGSGNTIYF

j_call: TRBJ2-7
v_call: TRBV12-3/TRBV12-4
d_call: .
clone_size: .
cdr3_nt: TGTGCCAGCAGTTCCTCCACTGGGGCTAGCGTACCCTACGAGCAGTACTTC
cdr3_aa: CASSSSTGASVPYEQYF

j_call: TRBJ2-7
v_call: TRBV20-1
d_call: .
clone_size: many
cdr3_nt: TGCAGTGCTGGGGACAACCCCGCCGCAGGGCAGTACTTC
cdr3_aa: CSAGDNPAAGQYF

j_call: TRBJ1-4
v_call: TRBV2
d_call: .
clone_size: once
cdr3_nt: TGTGCCAGCAGCCCCCGCGCCGGCGGGACTAATGAAAAACTGTTTTTT
cdr3_aa: CASSPRAGGTNEKLFF

j_call: TRBJ2-1
v_call: TRBV2
d_call: .
clone_size: many
cdr3_nt: TGTGCCAGCAGTAGCATGGAGGAGGTCTTCTCTTACAATGAGCAGTTCTTC
cdr3_aa: CASSSMEEVFSYNEQFF

j_call: TRBJ2-7
v_call: TRBV29-1
d_call: .
clone_size: many
cdr3_nt: TGCAGCGTTGAGCAAGGATCCTACGAGCAGTACTTC
cdr3_aa: CSVEQGSYEQYF

j_call: TRBJ2-7
v_call: TRBV27
d_call: .
clone_size: many
cdr3_nt: TGTGCCAGCAGTTCCGTCTCACTGGTTGCTTCCTACGAGCAGTACTTC
cdr3_aa: CASSSVSLVASYEQYF

j_call: TRBJ2-1
v_call: TRBV5-8
d_call: .
clone_size: few
cdr3_nt: TGTGCCAGCAGCTTAGGATTGGGATTATACAATGAGCAGTTCTTC
cdr3_aa: CASSLGLGLYNEQFF

j_call: TRBJ2-6
v_call: TRBV19
d_call: .
clone_size: few
cdr3_nt: TGTGCCAGTAGTATTGCCCTAATGGCTGGGGCCAACGTCCTGACTTTC
cdr3_aa: CASSIALMAGANVLTF

j_call: TRBJ1-5
v_call: TRBV6-5
d_call: .
clone_size: many
cdr3_nt: TGTGCCAGCAGTTACGCAGGGCCCGATCAGCCCCAGCATTTT
cdr3_aa: CASSYAGPDQPQHF

j_call: TRBJ2-7
v_call: TRBV7-3
d_call: TRBD2
clone_size: once
cdr3_nt: TGCGCCAGCAGCCAATTCCTAGCGGGAGCGTCCTACGAGCAGTACTTC
cdr3_aa: CASSQFLAGASYEQYF

j_call: TRBJ2-1
v_call: TRBV12-3/TRBV12-4
d_call: TRBD2
clone_size: many
cdr3_nt: TGTGCCAGCAGTCCTAGCGTCGGGGCGGGGGACTACAATGAGCAGTTCTTC
cdr3_aa: CASSPSVGAGDYNEQFF

j_call: TRBJ2-7
v_call: TRBV6-1
d_call: TRBD2
clone_size: many
cdr3_nt: TGTGCCAGCAGTATCGGGACTAGCGGGTACGAGCAGTACTTC
cdr3_aa: CASSIGTSGYEQYF

j_call: TRBJ2-1
v_call: TRBV27
d_call: .
clone_size: many
cdr3_nt: TGTGCCAGCAGTTTATCGTCCTTTTTCTGGGGGATCCATGAGCAGTTCTTC
cdr3_aa: CASSLSSFFWGIHEQFF

j_call: TRBJ2-5
v_call: TRBV7-2
d_call: .
clone_size: .
cdr3_nt: TGTGCCAGCAGCTCGGTCAGAGGGAAAGAGACCCAGTACTTC
cdr3_aa: CASSSVRGKETQYF

j_call: TRBJ2-1
v_call: TRBV5-1
d_call: .
clone_size: many
cdr3_nt: TGCGCCAGCAGCTTGGTTCCAAACCCCCACAATGAGCAGTTCTTC
cdr3_aa: CASSLVPNPHNEQFF

j_call: TRBJ2-1
v_call: TRBV2
d_call: .
clone_size: many
cdr3_nt: TGTGCCAGCAGGCCGGATACAGCCTTGGGTGAGCAGTTCTTC
cdr3_aa: CASRPDTALGEQFF

j_call: TRBJ1-2
v_call: TRBV19
d_call: .
clone_size: many
cdr3_nt: TGTGCCAGTAGTTTAACCGGGAGGTATGGCTACACCTTC
cdr3_aa: CASSLTGRYGYTF

j_call: TRBJ2-5
v_call: TRBV5-1
d_call: TRBD1
clone_size: few
cdr3_nt: TGCGCCAGCAGCTTGGGAGGGGGCGGAGAAGGAGAGACCCAGTACTTC
cdr3_aa: CASSLGGGGEGETQYF

j_call: TRBJ2-1
v_call: TRBV28
d_call: .
clone_size: .
cdr3_nt: TGTGCCAGCAGTTTATCCATACTATTGGGCTCGGAGGTCTCGAATGAGCAGTTCTTC
cdr3_aa: CASSLSILLGSEVSNEQFF

j_call: TRBJ2-7
v_call: TRBV3-1
d_call: .
clone_size: many
cdr3_nt: TGTGCCAGCAGCCTGCCAGGGAGGTTGGTGCAGTACTTC
cdr3_aa: CASSLPGRLVQYF

j_call: TRBJ2-6
v_call: TRBV9
d_call: .
clone_size: few
cdr3_nt: TGTGCCAGCAGCAGGGGAGGTGCAGGGGTTGTTGCTGGGGCCAACGTCCTGACTTTC
cdr3_aa: CASSRGGAGVVAGANVLTF

j_call: TRBJ2-7
v_call: TRBV13
d_call: TRBD2
clone_size: many
cdr3_nt: TGTGCCAGCAGCACCCGGACTAGCGGGAGCCACGAGCAGTACTTC
cdr3_aa: CASSTRTSGSHEQYF